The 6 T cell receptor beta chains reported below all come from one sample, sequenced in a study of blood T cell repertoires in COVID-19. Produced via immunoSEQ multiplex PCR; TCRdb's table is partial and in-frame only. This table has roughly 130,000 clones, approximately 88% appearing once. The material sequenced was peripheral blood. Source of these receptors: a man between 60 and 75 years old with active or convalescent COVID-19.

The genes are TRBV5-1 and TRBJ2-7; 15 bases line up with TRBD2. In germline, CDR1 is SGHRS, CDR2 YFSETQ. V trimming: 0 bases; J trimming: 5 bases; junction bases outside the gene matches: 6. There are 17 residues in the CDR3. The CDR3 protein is CASSLGTSGRALHEQYF. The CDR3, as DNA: TGCGCCAGCAGCTTGGGGACTAGCGGGAGGGCCCTCCACGAGCAGTACTTC.

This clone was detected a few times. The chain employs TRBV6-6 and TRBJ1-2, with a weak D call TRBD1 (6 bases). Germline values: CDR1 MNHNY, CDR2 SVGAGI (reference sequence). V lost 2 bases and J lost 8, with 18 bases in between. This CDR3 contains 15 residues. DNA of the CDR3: TGTGCCAGCAGTTACGGAGGAGTGGGGGCGCGGGGCTACACCTTC. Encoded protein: CASSYGGVGARGYTF.

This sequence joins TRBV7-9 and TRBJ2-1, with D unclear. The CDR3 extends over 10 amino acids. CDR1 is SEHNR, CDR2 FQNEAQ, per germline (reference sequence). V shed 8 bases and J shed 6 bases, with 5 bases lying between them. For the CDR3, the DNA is TGTGCCAGCCTCGGCAATGAGCAGTTCTTC. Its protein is CASLGNEQFF.

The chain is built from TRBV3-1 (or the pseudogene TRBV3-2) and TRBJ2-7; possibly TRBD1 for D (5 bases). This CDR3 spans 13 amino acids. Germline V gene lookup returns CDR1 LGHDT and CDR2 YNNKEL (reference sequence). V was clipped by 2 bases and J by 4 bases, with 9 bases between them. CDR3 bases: TGTGCCAGCAGCCAACTAAAGGGGTACGAGCAGTACTTC. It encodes CASSQLKGYEQYF.

The chain's CDR3 is CASSIDPARRRGQPQHF. The CDR3 coding sequence is TGTGCCAGTAGTATAGATCCGGCACGACGGCGGGGTCAGCCCCAGCATTTT. This sequence joins TRBV19 and TRBJ1-5; D unresolved. CDR1 is LNHDA, CDR2 SQIVND, per germline (reference sequence). The length of the CDR3 is 17 residues. V lost 0 bases and J lost 6, with 18 bases in between.

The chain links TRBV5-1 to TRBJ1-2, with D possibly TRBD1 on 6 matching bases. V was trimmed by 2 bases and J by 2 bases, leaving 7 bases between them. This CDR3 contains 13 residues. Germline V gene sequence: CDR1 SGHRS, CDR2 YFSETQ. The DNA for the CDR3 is TGCGCCAGCAGCTTTGGACAGAACTATGGCTACACCTTC. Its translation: CASSFGQNYGYTF.